The 6 T cell receptor beta chains below all came from one sample that was sequenced in a study of CD8 T cells in Susac syndrome. Random hexamers were used to reverse transcribe an amount of about 0.45 to 1 ug RNA. Each CDR3 protein gets one entry after TCRdb re-called the immunoSEQ multiplex PCR reads with MiXCR. This sample has about 300,000 distinct CDR3 sequences, with approximately 90% found just once. Material: CD8+ T cells from PBMCs. The receptors were gathered from a human donor with multiple sclerosis.

The V gene is TRBV20-1, the J gene TRBJ2-1; D is possibly TRBD1 (6 bases). Germline CDR1 and CDR2: DFQATT and SNEGSKA (reference sequence). The V end was cut by 4 bases, the J end by 4 bases, with 11 bases between. The CDR3 runs 13 residues. CDR3 amino acids: CSATGVIYNEQFF. The CDR3 nucleotides are TGCAGTGCTACAGGGGTAATTTACAATGAGCAGTTCTTC.

V is TRBV30 and J is TRBJ2-7; D call uncertain. Looked up from germline, CDR1 is GTSNPN and CDR2 is SVGIG (reference sequence). Trimming removed 0 bases from V and 0 bases from J, with 6 bases in between. CDR3 size: 13 residues. CDR3 region: CAWSVSSSYEQYF. In nucleotides, the CDR3 is TGTGCCTGGAGTGTAAGCAGCTCCTACGAGCAGTACTTC.

V is TRBV20-1 and J is TRBJ1-5; possible D gene TRBD1, 6 bases. CDR3 length equals 16 residues. Trimming stripped 5 bases from V and 0 bases from J, with 17 bases between. Germline CDR1 reads DFQATT; CDR2 reads SNEGSKA (reference sequence). CDR3 protein: CSASGRGAYSNQPQHF. The CDR3 nucleotides are TGCAGTGCTTCGGGACGGGGGGCATATAGCAATCAGCCCCAGCATTTT.

J is TRBJ2-7 and V is TRBV20-1; 7 nucleotides align to TRBD1. There are 13 residues in the CDR3. J gave up 4 bases and V 3 bases, and 6 bases lay outside the gene matches. CDR1 and CDR2 from the germline V gene are DFQATT and SNEGSKA (reference sequence). The CDR3 sequence is CSASGTDNYEQYF. The DNA of the CDR3 is TGCAGTGCTAGCGGGACAGACAATTACGAGCAGTACTTC.

This rearrangement joins TRBV21-1 to TRBJ1-1; TRBD1 is taken as the D call from the table, unchecked against the DNA. TRBV21-1 is a pseudogene locus. The CDR3 has 15 residues. Here the CDR3 DNA reads TGTGCCAGCAGCGCGCCGACCGGGGGGAACACTGAAGCTTTCTTT. Protein product: CASSAPTGGNTEAFF.

This chain joins TRBV15 and TRBJ1-5; no clear D. V was cut by 4 bases and J by 5 bases, with 15 bases left in between. The CDR3 has 15 residues. Germline lookup yields CDR1 LNHNV and CDR2 YYDKDF (reference sequence). The chain's CDR3 is CATSIRTDTHQPQHF. For the CDR3, the DNA is TGTGCCACCAGCATTCGAACAGATACCCATCAGCCCCAGCATTTT.